The rows below give T cell receptor beta chains drawn from one sample of a study of T cells in Graves' hyperthyroidism and ophthalmopathy. TCRdb redid the calling of the multiplex PCR reads with MiXCR, one entry per CDR3 protein. The sample yields fewer than 750,000 distinct CDR3 sequences, roughly 14% seen once. Source material: blood. The receptors derive from a woman in her 40s with Graves' ophthalmopathy. CDR3s include the opening cysteine and the closing phenylalanine or tryptophan. Each record gives: J gene, D gene, V gene, clone size, CDR3 protein, CDR3 DNA. D genes are given only for firm matches. Size is stated for part of the rows, as once, few or many counts, or as a class when the clone is expanded.

j_gene: TRBJ2-7; d_gene: TRBD2; v_gene: TRBV6-2/TRBV6-3; abundance: many; CDR3aa: CASSSPGGGPSSYEQYF; CDR3nt: TGTGCCAGCAGTTCCCCCGGGGGGGGACCGTCTTCCTACGAGCAGTACTTC
j_gene: TRBJ1-2; d_gene: .; v_gene: TRBV18; abundance: many; CDR3aa: CASSPPQNYGYTF; CDR3nt: TGTGCCAGCTCACCTCCACAAAACTATGGCTACACCTTC
j_gene: TRBJ2-7; d_gene: .; v_gene: TRBV29-1; abundance: many; CDR3aa: CSVEGTPDSGFSYEQYF; CDR3nt: TGCAGCGTTGAAGGAACCCCGGACAGCGGATTCTCCTACGAGCAGTACTTC
j_gene: TRBJ2-7; d_gene: .; v_gene: TRBV27; abundance: many; CDR3aa: CASSLLTPEGSYEQYF; CDR3nt: TGTGCCAGCAGTTTATTGACTCCTGAGGGTTCCTACGAGCAGTACTTC
j_gene: TRBJ2-3; d_gene: .; v_gene: TRBV29-1; abundance: many; CDR3aa: CSVEDVVAAAPDTQYF; CDR3nt: TGCAGCGTTGAAGACGTGGTAGCGGCAGCTCCAGATACGCAGTATTTT
j_gene: TRBJ2-5; d_gene: .; v_gene: TRBV7-2; abundance: .; CDR3aa: CASSLGASVRETQYF; CDR3nt: TGTGCCAGCAGCTTGGGGGCTAGCGTGCGGGAGACCCAGTACTTC
j_gene: TRBJ1-5; d_gene: .; v_gene: TRBV12-3/TRBV12-4; abundance: many; CDR3aa: CASRLRGSNQPQHF; CDR3nt: TGTGCCAGCAGACTCCGGGGGAGCAATCAGCCCCAGCATTTT
j_gene: TRBJ1-1; d_gene: .; v_gene: TRBV12-3/TRBV12-4; abundance: many; CDR3aa: CASSLSGLEAFF; CDR3nt: TGTGCCAGCAGTTTATCAGGACTTGAAGCTTTCTTT
j_gene: TRBJ1-1; d_gene: .; v_gene: TRBV7-8; abundance: many; CDR3aa: CASSNREDNTEAFF; CDR3nt: TGTGCCAGCAGCAACAGGGAAGATAACACTGAAGCTTTCTTT
j_gene: TRBJ2-2; d_gene: TRBD1; v_gene: TRBV4-3; abundance: .; CDR3aa: CASSRQGENTGELFF; CDR3nt: TGCGCCAGCAGCCGACAGGGTGAGAACACCGGGGAGCTGTTTTTT
j_gene: TRBJ2-5; d_gene: .; v_gene: TRBV28; abundance: many; CDR3aa: CASSRNVGETQYF; CDR3nt: TGTGCCAGCAGTCGCAACGTGGGGGAGACCCAGTACTTC
j_gene: TRBJ2-7; d_gene: .; v_gene: TRBV6-1; abundance: .; CDR3aa: CASSQRDGRYEQYF; CDR3nt: TGTGCCAGCAGCCAAAGAGACGGGCGCTACGAGCAGTACTTC
j_gene: TRBJ2-7; d_gene: TRBD2; v_gene: TRBV7-2; abundance: few; CDR3aa: CASSLAHSGRAAYEQYF; CDR3nt: TGTGCCAGCAGCTTAGCCCATAGCGGGAGGGCAGCCTACGAGCAGTACTTC
j_gene: TRBJ2-6; d_gene: .; v_gene: TRBV2; abundance: many; CDR3aa: CASSEASGANVLTF; CDR3nt: TGTGCCAGCAGTGAAGCCTCTGGGGCCAACGTCCTGACTTTC
j_gene: TRBJ2-1; d_gene: TRBD2; v_gene: TRBV2; abundance: many; CDR3aa: CASSDRSGIGGRRFF; CDR3nt: TGTGCCAGCAGTGATAGGTCGGGCATCGGGGGGAGGCGGTTCTTC
j_gene: TRBJ2-6; d_gene: TRBD1; v_gene: TRBV28; abundance: many; CDR3aa: CASSRRGQGTGANVLTF; CDR3nt: TGTGCCAGCAGCCGCCGGGGACAGGGGACCGGGGCCAACGTCCTGACTTTC
j_gene: TRBJ2-6; d_gene: .; v_gene: TRBV7-3; abundance: .; CDR3aa: CASSPQAGANVLTF; CDR3nt: TGTGCCAGCAGCCCACAGGCTGGGGCCAACGTCCTGACTTTC
j_gene: TRBJ1-1; d_gene: TRBD1; v_gene: TRBV11-3; abundance: many; CDR3aa: CASSPGQGGMNTEAFF; CDR3nt: TGTGCCAGCAGCCCGGGACAGGGGGGCATGAACACTGAAGCTTTCTTT
j_gene: TRBJ2-5; d_gene: .; v_gene: TRBV7-9; abundance: many; CDR3aa: CASSLGVSGEETQYF; CDR3nt: TGTGCCAGCAGCTTAGGGGTATCGGGGGAAGAGACCCAGTACTTC
j_gene: TRBJ2-7; d_gene: TRBD2; v_gene: TRBV6-1; abundance: many; CDR3aa: CASRATGGTTYEQYF; CDR3nt: TGTGCCAGCAGAGCCACGGGAGGTACGACTTACGAGCAGTACTTC
j_gene: TRBJ2-7; d_gene: TRBD1; v_gene: TRBV12-3/TRBV12-4; abundance: many; CDR3aa: CASSLTGSDHEQYF; CDR3nt: TGTGCCAGCAGTTTGACAGGGTCGGACCACGAGCAGTACTTC
j_gene: TRBJ2-4; d_gene: .; v_gene: TRBV28; abundance: many; CDR3aa: CASGEGLQNIQYF; CDR3nt: TGTGCCAGCGGTGAGGGACTTCAAAACATTCAGTACTTC
j_gene: TRBJ2-7; d_gene: .; v_gene: TRBV7-2; abundance: many; CDR3aa: CASTRGSWTYEQYF; CDR3nt: TGTGCCAGCACCCGGGGGTCGTGGACCTACGAGCAGTACTTC
j_gene: TRBJ1-2; d_gene: .; v_gene: TRBV28; abundance: few; CDR3aa: CASVTPLGANYGYTF; CDR3nt: TGTGCCAGCGTTACTCCTCTCGGGGCTAACTATGGCTACACCTTC
j_gene: TRBJ2-7; d_gene: TRBD2; v_gene: TRBV27; abundance: many; CDR3aa: CASSRGGAYEQYF; CDR3nt: TGTGCCAGCAGTCGGGGGGGAGCCTACGAGCAGTACTTC
j_gene: TRBJ2-7; d_gene: .; v_gene: TRBV9; abundance: many; CDR3aa: CASSVGGPGSSYEQYF; CDR3nt: TGTGCCAGCAGCGTAGGGGGCCCGGGAAGCTCCTACGAGCAGTACTTC
j_gene: TRBJ1-5; d_gene: .; v_gene: TRBV6-1; abundance: many; CDR3aa: CASSEFWSDSNQPQHF; CDR3nt: TGTGCCAGCAGTGAATTTTGGTCCGACAGCAATCAGCCCCAGCATTTT
j_gene: TRBJ2-7; d_gene: .; v_gene: TRBV29-1; abundance: many; CDR3aa: CSVKGGTGTLEQYF; CDR3nt: TGCAGCGTCAAGGGGGGGACAGGTACCCTCGAGCAGTACTTC
j_gene: TRBJ1-2; d_gene: .; v_gene: TRBV28; abundance: many; CDR3aa: CASTLGQPGGYGYTF; CDR3nt: TGTGCCAGCACCCTCGGACAGCCGGGCGGCTATGGCTACACCTTC
j_gene: TRBJ1-4; d_gene: .; v_gene: TRBV7-2; abundance: many; CDR3aa: CASSLAAGSNEKLFF; CDR3nt: TGTGCCAGCAGCTTAGCTGCAGGGTCTAATGAAAAACTGTTTTTT
j_gene: TRBJ2-5; d_gene: TRBD2; v_gene: TRBV28; abundance: many; CDR3aa: CASRTYGGGQETQYF; CDR3nt: TGTGCCAGCAGGACGTACGGGGGGGGCCAAGAGACCCAGTACTTC
j_gene: TRBJ1-2; d_gene: .; v_gene: TRBV6-5; abundance: many; CDR3aa: CASSYFTTKGYTF; CDR3nt: TGTGCCAGCAGTTATTTCACCACGAAGGGCTACACCTTC
j_gene: TRBJ2-7; d_gene: TRBD2; v_gene: TRBV24-1; abundance: many; CDR3aa: CATSGAGPYEQYF; CDR3nt: TGTGCCACCAGTGGAGCGGGGCCCTACGAGCAGTACTTC
j_gene: TRBJ2-7; d_gene: .; v_gene: TRBV12-3/TRBV12-4; abundance: many; CDR3aa: CASSFGIYYEQYF; CDR3nt: TGTGCCAGCAGTTTCGGGATTTACTACGAGCAGTACTTC
j_gene: TRBJ1-2; d_gene: .; v_gene: TRBV6-2/TRBV6-3; abundance: medium-sized; CDR3aa: CASSSALYGYTF; CDR3nt: TGTGCCAGCAGCTCGGCCCTCTATGGCTACACCTTC
j_gene: TRBJ2-7; d_gene: .; v_gene: TRBV29-1; abundance: .; CDR3aa: CSVEVPQEGTYEQYF; CDR3nt: TGCAGCGTTGAAGTACCGCAAGAGGGAACCTACGAGCAGTACTTC
j_gene: TRBJ2-7; d_gene: TRBD2; v_gene: TRBV4-1; abundance: .; CDR3aa: CASSHGLADRYEQYF; CDR3nt: TGCGCCAGCAGCCATGGACTAGCGGACCGTTACGAGCAGTACTTC
j_gene: TRBJ2-7; d_gene: .; v_gene: TRBV2; abundance: many; CDR3aa: CASSQPKTGADYEQYF; CDR3nt: TGTGCCAGCAGTCAACCCAAAACCGGGGCAGACTACGAGCAGTACTTC
j_gene: TRBJ2-7; d_gene: TRBD1; v_gene: TRBV6-2/TRBV6-3; abundance: many; CDR3aa: CASRDDRGTYEQYF; CDR3nt: TGTGCCAGCAGAGATGACAGGGGAACCTACGAGCAGTACTTC
j_gene: TRBJ2-7; d_gene: .; v_gene: TRBV6-2/TRBV6-3; abundance: many; CDR3aa: CASSWVNVQYF; CDR3nt: TGTGCCAGCAGTTGGGTGAACGTTCAGTACTTC
j_gene: TRBJ2-2; d_gene: .; v_gene: TRBV6-5; abundance: many; CDR3aa: CASGRGNTGELFF; CDR3nt: TGTGCCAGTGGCCGCGGCAACACCGGGGAGCTGTTTTTT
j_gene: TRBJ2-4; d_gene: .; v_gene: TRBV6-1; abundance: many; CDR3aa: CASSPIQNIQYF; CDR3nt: TGTGCCAGCAGTCCAATACAAAACATTCAGTACTTC
j_gene: TRBJ2-4; d_gene: .; v_gene: TRBV6-1; abundance: few; CDR3aa: CASSGTGAKNIQYF; CDR3nt: TGTGCCAGCAGCGGTACAGGGGCCAAAAACATTCAGTACTTC
j_gene: TRBJ2-4; d_gene: .; v_gene: TRBV6-2/TRBV6-3; abundance: many; CDR3aa: CATRDGENIQYF; CDR3nt: TGTGCCACCCGGGACGGAGAAAACATTCAGTACTTC
j_gene: TRBJ2-5; d_gene: TRBD2; v_gene: TRBV11-2; abundance: many; CDR3aa: CASSVERERQETQYF; CDR3nt: TGTGCCAGCAGCGTTGAGCGGGAGAGACAAGAGACCCAGTACTTC
j_gene: TRBJ1-2; d_gene: .; v_gene: TRBV11-2; abundance: many; CDR3aa: CASSFDWTDYGYTF; CDR3nt: TGTGCCAGCAGCTTCGACTGGACGGACTATGGCTACACCTTC
j_gene: TRBJ1-1; d_gene: .; v_gene: TRBV4-2; abundance: .; CDR3aa: CASSHPEGGRMNTEAFF; CDR3nt: TGTGCCAGCAGCCACCCCGAGGGTGGCCGGATGAACACTGAAGCTTTCTTT
j_gene: TRBJ1-1; d_gene: TRBD1; v_gene: TRBV19; abundance: few; CDR3aa: CASGDRQGSFAETFF; CDR3nt: TGTGCCAGTGGAGATAGACAGGGAAGTTTCGCTGAAACTTTCTTT
j_gene: TRBJ1-2; d_gene: .; v_gene: TRBV12-3/TRBV12-4; abundance: .; CDR3aa: CASRPQGIVRGYTF; CDR3nt: TGTGCCAGCAGACCACAGGGAATTGTTCGGGGCTACACCTTC
j_gene: TRBJ1-6; d_gene: TRBD1; v_gene: TRBV20-1; abundance: few; CDR3aa: CSARSEGDRGGVSYNSPLHF; CDR3nt: TGCAGTGCTAGATCTGAAGGGGACAGGGGGGGGGTTTCCTATAATTCACCCCTCCACTTT
j_gene: TRBJ2-1; d_gene: .; v_gene: TRBV5-1; abundance: many; CDR3aa: CASSLAGTDYNEQFF; CDR3nt: TGCGCCAGCAGCTTGGCCGGGACGGATTACAATGAGCAGTTCTTC
j_gene: TRBJ2-4; d_gene: .; v_gene: TRBV7-2; abundance: many; CDR3aa: CASSFKRENIQYF; CDR3nt: TGTGCCAGCAGCTTCAAGCGGGAAAACATTCAGTACTTC
j_gene: TRBJ2-7; d_gene: .; v_gene: TRBV20-1; abundance: few; CDR3aa: CSARVKQGNEQYF; CDR3nt: TGCAGTGCTAGAGTTAAACAGGGAAACGAGCAGTACTTC
j_gene: TRBJ2-1; d_gene: .; v_gene: TRBV24-1; abundance: many; CDR3aa: CATSDSGPTSDEQFF; CDR3nt: TGTGCCACCAGTGATTCTGGTCCAACCTCGGATGAGCAGTTCTTC
j_gene: TRBJ1-2; d_gene: .; v_gene: TRBV12-3/TRBV12-4; abundance: few; CDR3aa: CASSLGPGSGSGGYTF; CDR3nt: TGTGCCAGCAGTTTAGGCCCGGGGTCGGGTTCGGGTGGCTACACCTTC
j_gene: TRBJ1-5; d_gene: TRBD1; v_gene: TRBV6-1; abundance: many; CDR3aa: CASSELKGASQPQHF; CDR3nt: TGTGCCAGCAGTGAACTTAAGGGGGCAAGTCAGCCCCAGCATTTT
j_gene: TRBJ2-2; d_gene: .; v_gene: TRBV5-1; abundance: many; CDR3aa: CASSLADTGELFF; CDR3nt: TGCGCCAGCAGCTTGGCAGACACCGGGGAGCTGTTTTTT
j_gene: TRBJ2-7; d_gene: .; v_gene: TRBV6-5; abundance: medium-sized; CDR3aa: CASAPNRVYEQYF; CDR3nt: TGTGCCAGCGCACCGAACAGGGTCTACGAGCAGTACTTC
j_gene: TRBJ2-2; d_gene: TRBD2; v_gene: TRBV27; abundance: many; CDR3aa: CASSFGGTGELFF; CDR3nt: TGTGCCAGCAGTTTCGGGGGGACCGGGGAGCTGTTTTTT
j_gene: TRBJ2-7; d_gene: TRBD2; v_gene: TRBV4-1; abundance: once; CDR3aa: CASSPPGLAVSYEQYF; CDR3nt: TGCGCCAGCAGTCCCCCCGGACTAGCGGTCTCCTACGAGCAGTACTTC